This T cell receptor beta chain was sequenced during a study of cytotoxic CD8 clonotypes in ibrutinib-treated CLL. Sequenced by immunoSEQ multiplex PCR; TCRdb stores in-frame clones only, minus some. The repertoire holds 270,000 or so clones, with approximately 76% as singletons. Notes on this clone: Its antigen is not identified.

CDR3 length: 16 residues. The V gene end was trimmed by 5 bases and the J gene end by 2 bases; junction bases not matched to a gene: 7. Germline CDR1 SEHNR, CDR2 FQNEAQ (reference sequence). Whole-study results and caveats: Clonality showed a rise at ibrutinib response that reversed toward baseline at progression.

The material sequenced was PBMCs, taken at disease progression, from a patient treated with ibrutinib. This receptor was obtained from a human donor with chronic lymphocytic leukemia. This chain uses TRBV7-9 with TRBJ2-1; 9 nucleotides line up with TRBD2. The CDR3 loop reads CASSHTLAGTYNEQFF. CDR3 DNA sequence: TGTGCCAGCAGCCACACACTAGCGGGCACCTACAATGAGCAGTTCTTC.